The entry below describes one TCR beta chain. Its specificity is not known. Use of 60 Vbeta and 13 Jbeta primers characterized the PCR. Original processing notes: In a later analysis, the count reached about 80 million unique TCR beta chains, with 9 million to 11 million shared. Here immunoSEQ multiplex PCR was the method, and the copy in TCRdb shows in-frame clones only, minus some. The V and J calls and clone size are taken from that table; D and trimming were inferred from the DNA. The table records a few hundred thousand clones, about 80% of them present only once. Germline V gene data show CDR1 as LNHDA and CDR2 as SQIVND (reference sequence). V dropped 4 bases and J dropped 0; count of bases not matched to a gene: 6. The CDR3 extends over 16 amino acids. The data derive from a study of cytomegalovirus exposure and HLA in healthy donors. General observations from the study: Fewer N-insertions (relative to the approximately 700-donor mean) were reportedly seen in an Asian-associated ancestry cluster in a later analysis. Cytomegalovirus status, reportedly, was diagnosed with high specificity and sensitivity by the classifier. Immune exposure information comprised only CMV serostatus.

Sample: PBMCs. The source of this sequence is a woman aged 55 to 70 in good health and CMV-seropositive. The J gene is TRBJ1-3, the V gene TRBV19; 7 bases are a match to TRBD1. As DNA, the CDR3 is TGTGCCAGTAGTAACGGACAGGCAAACTCTGGAAACACCATATATTTT. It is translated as CASSNGQANSGNTIYF.